This T cell receptor beta chain was found in a study of blood T cell repertoires in COVID-19. Study context: COVID-19 samples collected from the United States, Italy and Spain covered acute and convalescent phases. T cells, B-cell-depleted T cells, or PBMCs supplied cDNA or gDNA.

Original processing methods: Amplification of reference gene primers provided the estimated nucleated cell counts. Data came from immunoSEQ multiplex PCR; TCRdb stores just in-frame clones and leaves some out. From that table come the V and J calls and clone size; the DNA was used to work out D and trimming. The table has roughly 150,000 clones, 87% seen once. The CDR3 has 13 amino acids. Looked up from germline, CDR1 is SQVTM and CDR2 is ANQGSEA. Losses at the gene ends were 4 bases for V and 3 bases for J; bases not matched to a gene: 5. Sequencing was carried out using peripheral blood. V gene TRBV29-1 combines with J gene TRBJ1-1; 7 bases line up with TRBD1. The sequence was collected from a man at least 80 years old with acute or convalescent COVID-19. CDR3 protein: CSVAGGFDTEAFF. DNA for the CDR3: TGCAGCGTTGCAGGGGGTTTCGACACTGAAGCTTTCTTT. The full variable domain, rest sourced from reference TRBV29-1 and TRBJ1-1, is SAVISQKPSRDICQRGTSLTIQCQVDSQVTMMFWYRQQPGQSLTLIATANQGSEATYESGFVIDKFPISRPNLTFSTLTVSNMSPEDSSIYLCSVAGGFDTEAFFGQGTRLTVV.